This entry lists 8 T cell receptor beta chains sequenced from one sample in a study of CD8+CD57+ T cells in acquired aplastic anemia. Patients selected for sequencing had displayed CD8+CD57+ cell expansion by flow cytometry. It was genomic DNA that served as the template for profiling TCR beta VDJ and CDR3. TCRdb used MiXCR to reprocess the reads, holding one entry per CDR3 protein. The data contain roughly 250,000 distinct CDR3 sequences, approximately 86% of them singletons. The sample comprised sorted CD4+, CD8+, or CD8+CD57+ T cells (not recorded which) from PBMCs. Source of these receptors: a human donor with aplastic anemia.

The chain carries TRBV7-3 and TRBJ1-5, with 10 bases that match TRBD1. V lost 6 bases and J lost 7; bases outside the gene matches: 6. Germline V CDR1 and CDR2: SGHTA, FQGTGA. The CDR3 has 14 residues. CDR3 nucleotides: TGTGCCAGCAGTCGACAGGGGGCCCTACAGCCCCAGCATTTT. Amino acid sequence: CASSRQGALQPQHF.

A note on this clonotype: No conserved phenylalanine or tryptophan ends this CDR3, so it is likely a read error. It is unclear where the CDR3 begins or ends on the DNA, so no DNA is shown, and the CDR3 is as TCRdb lists it. The chain joins TRBV9 to TRBJ2-1; the table's D call TRBD1 went unverified against the DNA. The CDR3 is 13 amino acids long, termini counted. Germline CDR1 SGDLS, CDR2 YYNGEE. CDR3 protein: CASGKGGEKLFLV.

Details on this clonotype: One end of the junction varies from germline; a read error may be responsible. V is TRBV19 and J is TRBJ1-5; D not certain. Germline-derived CDR1 and CDR2 are LNHDA and SQIVND (reference sequence). The CDR3 contains 12 residues. The CDR3 region is CSSSTDEEPQHF. The CDR3 nucleotides read TGTTCCAGTAGTACAGACGAGGAGCCCCAGCATTTT. Together with reference TRBV19 and TRBJ1-5, the CDR3 gives the full variable domain: DGGITQSPKYLFRKEGQNVTLSCEQNLNHDAMYWYRQDPGQGLRLIYYSQIVNDFQKGDIAEGYSVSREKKESFPLTVTSAQKNPTAFYLCSSSTDEEPQHFGDGTRLSIL.

The chain uses TRBV7-8 and TRBJ2-7; D is unresolved. This CDR3 spans 13 amino acids. CDR1 and CDR2 (germline): SGHVS, FQNEAQ. The CDR3 DNA sequence: TGTGCCAGCAGCCTACGGGCAGCCTCCGATACGTACGTT. It translates to CASSLRAASDTYV.

For this clonotype: At one of its ends the junction is not consistent with the germline gene, which may arise from a read error. This chain links TRBV7-8 with TRBJ2-3, with TRBD2 matching 10 bases. Germline assignment: CDR1 SGHVS and CDR2 FQNEAQ. The CDR3 loop spans 13 amino acids. CDR3 in amino acids: CASSVAGGPEPYF. CDR3 bases: TGTGCCAGCAGCGTAGCGGGAGGACCCGAGCCGTATTTT.

Notes on this clonotype: Lacking the conserved final phenylalanine or tryptophan, this CDR3 likely reflects a read error. No DNA is shown, since the ends of the CDR3 on it are uncertain; the CDR3 is the one TCRdb lists. The chain carries TRBV7-2 and TRBJ2-3; the listed D gene, TRBD1, was not tested against the DNA. Germline values: CDR1 SGHTA, CDR2 FQGNSA. The CDR3 is 13 amino acids long, termini counted. This CDR3 reads CASSPGGTATQYS.

The chain employs TRBV12-3 or TRBV12-4 and TRBJ1-2; tentatively, D is TRBD1 (6 bases). The CDR3 runs to 12 residues. The V end lost 8 bases, the J end lost 0 bases, and 7 bases lay between the germline ends. In nucleotides, the CDR3 is TGTGCCAGCGGACAGACTAACTATGGCTACACCTTC. It translates to CASGQTNYGYTF.

The V and J genes are TRBV7-9 and TRBJ2-3, with 9 bases identical to TRBD2. The germline CDR1 and CDR2 sequences are SEHNR and FQNEAQ (reference sequence). V gave up 3 bases and J gave up 0 bases; unmatched junction bases: 1. The CDR3 consists of 15 residues. The CDR3 region has the DNA TGTGCCAGCAGCTTTAGCGGGGGTAGCACAGATACGCAGTATTTT. Protein product: CASSFSGGSTDTQYF.